This T cell receptor (beta chain) was sequenced for a study of T-cell reconstitution after alpha-beta-depleted transplantation in children. Unique molecular identifiers featured in how the TCRbeta library was prepared. TCRdb ran MiXCR on the PCR reads and lists one entry per CDR3 protein. The sample lists over 550,000 distinct CDR3 sequences, over 9.5% occurring once. This clonotype was found many times. Trimming took 1 base from V and 2 from J, leaving 11 bases between them. The CDR3 covers 15 residues. Germline V gene data show CDR1 as SGHDT and CDR2 as YYEEEE. The sample consisted of PBMCs from the stem cell graft donor, taken from the stem cell graft. The TCR sequence derives from a human donor who donated a stem cell graft to a child with acute myeloid leukemia. The rearrangement uses TRBV5-6 and TRBJ2-3, with D possibly matching TRBD2 (5 bases). The CDR3 loop is CASSLPGLATDTQYF. In DNA, the CDR3 is TGTGCCAGCAGCTTGCCGGGTCTAGCCACAGATACGCAGTATTTT.